These T cell receptor beta chains were read from a single sample in a study of T cell responses to AZD1222 COVID-19 vaccine. The method was immunoSEQ multiplex PCR; TCRdb's version includes in-frame clones alone and lacks a portion of them. The sample holds about 120,000 clones, around 94% seen once. The material was peripheral blood, obtained on day 0 of AZD1222 vaccination. These receptors originate from an adult in good health. Both conserved end residues are part of each CDR3. D genes are given only for firm matches. For some rows the clone size is stated as once, few or many, or as a class when expanded; others skip it.

cdr3_length	v_call	clone_size	d_call	j_call	cdr3_aa	cdr3_nt
15	TRBV2	NA	NA	TRBJ1-4	CASSEMRQINEKLFF	TGTGCCAGCAGTGAAATGCGGCAGATCAATGAAAAACTGTTTTTT
11	TRBV18	NA	NA	TRBJ2-7	CASSHGWEQYF	TGTGCCAGCTCACACGGGTGGGAGCAGTACTTC
13	TRBV12-3/TRBV12-4	NA	NA	TRBJ1-1	CASSFLVRTEAFF	TGTGCCAGCAGTTTTTTGGTCCGGACTGAAGCTTTCTTT
21	TRBV4-1	NA	NA	TRBJ2-5	CASSQDLTAQPLLPFQETQYF	TGCGCCAGCAGCCAAGATCTTACAGCTCAACCCTTACTACCCTTCCAAGAGACCCAGTACTTC
12	TRBV9	once	TRBD2	TRBJ2-7	CASGTGGYEQYF	TGTGCCAGCGGGACGGGGGGGTACGAGCAGTACTTC
14	TRBV28	NA	NA	TRBJ1-1	CASSLRGGFAEAFF	TGTGCCAGCAGTTTGAGGGGTGGGTTCGCTGAAGCTTTCTTT
18	TRBV18	few	TRBD2	TRBJ2-7	CASSPPSGTSGSPYEQYF	TGTGCCAGCTCACCACCTAGCGGGACTAGCGGGAGTCCCTACGAGCAGTACTTC
14	TRBV30	NA	NA	TRBJ1-5	CACNGQGNNQPQHF	TGTGCCTGTAATGGGCAGGGGAACAATCAGCCCCAGCATTTT
10	TRBV7-9	NA	NA	TRBJ2-5	CASSSETQYF	TGTGCCAGCAGCTCGGAGACCCAGTACTTC
15	TRBV28	NA	NA	TRBJ2-7	CASSLGRRGTYEQYF	TGTGCCAGCAGTTTGGGACGACGCGGTACCTACGAGCAGTACTTC
15	TRBV19	once	TRBD1	TRBJ2-7	CASSMGTGGSYEQYF	TGTGCCAGTAGTATGGGGACAGGGGGATCCTACGAGCAGTACTTC
14	TRBV7-6	NA	TRBD2	TRBJ2-7	CASSPTSGNAEQYF	TGTGCCAGCAGCCCGACTAGCGGAAACGCCGAGCAGTACTTC
17	TRBV18	NA	NA	TRBJ1-1	CASSPPNGQPTGTEAFF	TGTGCCAGCTCACCACCCAACGGACAGCCAACGGGCACTGAAGCTTTCTTT
16	TRBV19	NA	TRBD1	TRBJ1-2	CASSSIEGQGYYGYTF	TGTGCCAGTAGTTCCATAGAGGGACAGGGATATTATGGCTACACCTTC
16	TRBV6-1	NA	NA	TRBJ2-3	CASSEVWDLSTDTQYF	TGTGCCAGCAGTGAAGTGTGGGACTTAAGCACAGATACGCAGTATTTT
17	TRBV30	once	TRBD2	TRBJ2-5	CASPSPGLAGDGETQYF	TGTGCCTCTCCGAGTCCCGGACTAGCGGGAGACGGGGAGACCCAGTACTTC
15	TRBV4-1	NA	TRBD1	TRBJ2-2	CASSQGTGVPGELFF	TGCGCCAGCAGCCAAGGGACAGGGGTCCCCGGGGAGCTGTTTTTT
17	TRBV4-1	NA	TRBD1	TRBJ1-5	CASSQDRDRNSNQPQHF	TGCGCCAGCAGCCAAGATAGGGACAGGAATAGCAATCAGCCCCAGCATTTT
14	TRBV13	NA	NA	TRBJ2-7	CASSHGGASWEQYF	TGTGCCAGCAGCCATGGCGGGGCTAGCTGGGAGCAGTACTTC
11	TRBV30	NA	NA	TRBJ1-4	CAWTVDVELFF	TGTGCCTGGACTGTGGACGTCGAACTGTTTTTT
14	TRBV5-8	NA	NA	TRBJ1-1	CASSLGPDRAEAFF	TGTGCCAGCAGCTTGGGACCGGACCGGGCTGAAGCTTTCTTT
16	TRBV28	NA	NA	TRBJ1-1	CASSLSFFPQGTEAFF	TGTGCCAGCAGTTTATCCTTCTTTCCCCAGGGGACTGAAGCTTTCTTT
16	TRBV11-2	NA	TRBD1	TRBJ1-1	CASSLEGQGMDTEAFF	TGTGCCAGCAGCTTAGAGGGACAGGGGATGGACACTGAAGCTTTCTTT
16	TRBV14	NA	NA	TRBJ1-2	CASSRTPQGLIDGYTF	TGTGCCAGCAGCCGCACGCCCCAGGGACTAATAGATGGCTACACCTTC
13	TRBV15	NA	NA	TRBJ1-3	CATSRGKGNTIYF	TGTGCCACCAGCAGAGGAAAGGGAAACACCATATATTTT
12	TRBV6-1	few	NA	TRBJ1-3	CASSEAWDTIYF	TGTGCCAGCAGTGAAGCATGGGACACCATATATTTT
14	TRBV27	NA	NA	TRBJ1-6	CASRPWIDNSPLHF	TGTGCCAGCAGGCCATGGATCGATAATTCACCCCTCCACTTT
13	TRBV29-1	once	NA	TRBJ2-3	CSVDHGVPDTQYF	TGCAGCGTTGACCACGGGGTCCCGGATACGCAGTATTTT
16	TRBV7-8	NA	NA	TRBJ2-7	CASSVALVGGPGEQYF	TGTGCCAGCAGCGTGGCCTTGGTTGGGGGGCCAGGGGAGCAGTACTTC
16	TRBV11-2	NA	TRBD2	TRBJ2-1	CASSSGTSGSGNEQFF	TGTGCCAGCAGCTCGGGGACTAGCGGGAGTGGGAATGAGCAGTTCTTC
15	TRBV5-4	NA	NA	TRBJ1-4	CASSLEGLENEKLFF	TGTGCCAGCAGCCTCGAGGGACTGGAAAATGAAAAACTGTTTTTT
16	TRBV11-3	NA	NA	TRBJ1-3	CASSPRGGYSGNTIYF	TGTGCCAGCAGCCCCCGGGGGGGCTACTCTGGAAACACCATATATTTT
13	TRBV19	NA	NA	TRBJ2-7	CASSIGSVDEQYF	TGTGCCAGTAGTATAGGTTCGGTGGACGAGCAGTACTTC
12	TRBV6-2/TRBV6-3	NA	TRBD1	TRBJ1-3	CASSRQGHTIYF	TGTGCCAGCAGTCGACAGGGACACACCATATATTTT
16	TRBV28	NA	TRBD1	TRBJ1-5	CASRAAGTGRDQPQHF	TGTGCCAGCAGGGCTGCCGGGACAGGGCGCGATCAGCCCCAGCATTTT
14	TRBV27	NA	NA	TRBJ1-6	CASSFSSYNSPLHF	TGTGCCAGCAGTTTCAGCTCCTATAATTCACCCCTCCACTTT
14	TRBV7-9	once	TRBD1	TRBJ1-1	CASSLGVTGSSAFF	TGTGCCAGCAGCTTAGGTGTGACAGGGAGCTCAGCTTTCTTT
13	TRBV6-5	NA	NA	TRBJ1-2	CASSYSRGSGYTF	TGTGCCAGCAGTTACTCTCGGGGGTCTGGCTACACCTTC
15	TRBV28	NA	NA	TRBJ1-5	CASSSRIASNQPQHF	TGTGCCAGCAGTTCCAGGATCGCTAGCAATCAGCCCCAGCATTTT
14	TRBV12-5	NA	NA	TRBJ2-1	CASGNGREDNEQFF	TGTGCTAGTGGAAACGGCAGGGAGGACAATGAGCAGTTCTTC
15	TRBV27	once	TRBD2	TRBJ2-1	CASSLSSGSIVEQFF	TGTGCCAGCAGTTTATCTAGCGGGAGTATTGTTGAGCAGTTCTTC
15	TRBV27	NA	NA	TRBJ2-1	CASSIRGWGRGEQFF	TGTGCCAGCAGTATCAGGGGTTGGGGTCGAGGTGAGCAGTTCTTC
17	TRBV28	NA	NA	TRBJ2-3	CASSSPDGTASTDTQYF	TGTGCCAGCAGTTCCCCAGATGGGACGGCCAGCACAGATACGCAGTATTTT